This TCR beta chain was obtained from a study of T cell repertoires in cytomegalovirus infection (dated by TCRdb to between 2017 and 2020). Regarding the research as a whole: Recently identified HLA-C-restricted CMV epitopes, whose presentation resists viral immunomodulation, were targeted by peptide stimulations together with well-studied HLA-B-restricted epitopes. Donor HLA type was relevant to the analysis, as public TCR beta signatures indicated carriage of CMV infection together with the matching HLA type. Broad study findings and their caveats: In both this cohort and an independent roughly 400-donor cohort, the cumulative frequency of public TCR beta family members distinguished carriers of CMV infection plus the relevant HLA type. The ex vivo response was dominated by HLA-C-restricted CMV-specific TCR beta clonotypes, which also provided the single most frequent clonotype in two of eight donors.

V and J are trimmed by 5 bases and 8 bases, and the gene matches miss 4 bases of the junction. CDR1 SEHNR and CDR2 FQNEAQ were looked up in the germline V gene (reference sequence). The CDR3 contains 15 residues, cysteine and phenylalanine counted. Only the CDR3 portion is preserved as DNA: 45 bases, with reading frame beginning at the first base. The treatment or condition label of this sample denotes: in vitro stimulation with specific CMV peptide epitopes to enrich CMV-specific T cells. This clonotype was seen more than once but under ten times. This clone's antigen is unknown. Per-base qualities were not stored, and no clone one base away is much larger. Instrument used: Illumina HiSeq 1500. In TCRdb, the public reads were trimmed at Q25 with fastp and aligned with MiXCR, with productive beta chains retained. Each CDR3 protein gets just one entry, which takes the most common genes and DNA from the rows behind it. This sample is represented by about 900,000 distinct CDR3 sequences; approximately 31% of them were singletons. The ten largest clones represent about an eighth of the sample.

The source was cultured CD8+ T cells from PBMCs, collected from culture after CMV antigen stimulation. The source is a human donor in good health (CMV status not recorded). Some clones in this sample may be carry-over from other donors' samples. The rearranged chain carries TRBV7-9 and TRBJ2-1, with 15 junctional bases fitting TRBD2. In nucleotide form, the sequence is TGTGCCAGCAGCGACGGACTAGCGGGGGGGGATGAGCAGTTCTTC. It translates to CASSDGLAGGDEQFF.